This T cell receptor beta chain was identified in a study of blood T cell repertoires in COVID-19. The CDR3 loop spans 14 amino acids. V was pared by 4 bases and J by 5 bases, with 7 bases of the junction left unmatched. The germline CDR1 and CDR2 sequences are SGHRS and YFSETQ. Method: immunoSEQ multiplex PCR; TCRdb's copy keeps in-frame clones and lacks some. The sample holds about 350,000 clones, about nine tenths seen once. This clone appeared a single time. The TCR comes from a woman aged 25-40 years who had been exposed to COVID-19. The sequenced sample was PBMCs or T cells enriched from blood (not recorded which). The chain carries TRBV5-1 and TRBJ2-7, with 9 bases fitting TRBD1. CDR3 coding DNA: TGCGCCAGCAGCGGGGGACAGGGCACCGACGAGCAGTACTTC. This sequence encodes CASSGGQGTDEQYF.